This T cell receptor (beta chain) stems from a study of OX40 agonist ivuxolimab in advanced cancers. Points from the study as a whole: Partial responders receiving 0.1-3.0 mg/kg showed among the lowest clonal expansion. Clonal expansion was seen in CD4+ and CD8+ blood T cells by week 6 at 0.1 to 3.0 mg/kg. Among some nonresponders, normalized T-cell clonal expansion was also low. CD8+ T cells averaged more expanded clones than CD4+.

To note about this clone: Its specificity is unknown.

The germline gives CDR1 MNHEY, CDR2 SVGAGI. The CDR3 loop spans 13 amino acids. The V gene end was trimmed by 6 bases and the J gene end by 2 bases; junction bases not matched to a gene: 1. Sequenced by immunoSEQ multiplex PCR; TCRdb stores in-frame clones only, minus some. The table includes 55,000 to 80,000 clones, over 70% detected once. This sequence originates from an adult with an advanced solid tumor such as melanoma, head and neck, liver or kidney cancer. Sequencing was performed on CD4+ or CD8+ T cells sorted from blood, taken in a trial of the OX40 agonist ivuxolimab. The gene calls are TRBV6-5 and TRBJ2-3, with 8 bases identical to TRBD2. The chain's CDR3 is CASRAGATDTQYF. The CDR3 DNA is TGTGCCAGCAGAGCGGGGGCCACAGATACGCAGTATTTT.